Here is one T cell receptor (beta chain) with its context. Germline V gene sequence: CDR1 MNHEY, CDR2 SMNVEV (reference sequence). The CDR3 runs to 13 residues. The data derive from a study of T cells expressing NK-cell markers. Looking at the study overall: Obtained from sorted CD3+CD56+NKG2C+, CD3+CD56+NKG2C- and CD3+CD56-NKG2C+ T cells were the TCR beta repertoires.

TCR beta cDNA was made by 5'RACE template switching with UMIs. TCRdb reprocessed the 5' RACE reads and stores each CDR3 protein as one record, lacking DNA. Its listing shows around 470,000 distinct CDR3 sequences. The clonotype originates from a woman aged 45-65 years in good health. This chain connects TRBV27 to TRBJ1-1. The sample was blood T cells: a sorted CD56 or NKG2C T cell subset, CD4+ or CD8+ T cells, or bulk PBMC T cells (not recorded which). This CDR3 is CASSRVENTEAFF.